A selection of T cell receptor beta chains follows, all from one sample in a study of shared clonotypes between healthy human individuals. This table comes from immunoSEQ multiplex PCR, and its TCRdb copy is limited to in-frame clones, with some not included. The repertoire holds millions of clones, roughly 95% seen once, with about 1.1% in the top ten. Material for sequencing was naive CD8+ T cells sorted from blood. Receptor source: a young man in good health. Each CDR3 is given with its conserved first and last residue. Fields, in order: V gene, D gene, clone size, J gene, CDR3 DNA, CDR3 protein. The D gene is left open where the match is weak. Some rows mark clone size as missing; the rest say once, few, many or name a class of expanded clone.

v_gene: TRBV27
d_gene: .
abundance: .
j_gene: TRBJ1-1
CDR3nt: TGTGCCAGCAGTTTAGCAGGGGCGAACACTGAAGCTTTCTTT
CDR3aa: CASSLAGANTEAFF

v_gene: TRBV5-4
d_gene: .
abundance: .
j_gene: TRBJ2-1
CDR3nt: TGTGCCAGCAGCTTGAGGGATCCTTCCTACAATGAGCAGTTCTTC
CDR3aa: CASSLRDPSYNEQFF

v_gene: TRBV30
d_gene: TRBD1
abundance: .
j_gene: TRBJ1-1
CDR3nt: TGTGCCTCGGACAGGGGCTTTGAAGCTTTCTTT
CDR3aa: CASDRGFEAFF

v_gene: TRBV7-9
d_gene: TRBD2
abundance: .
j_gene: TRBJ2-1
CDR3nt: TGTGCCAGCAGCTTAGCGGGGGGGACGACATTTGACAATGAGCAGTTCTTC
CDR3aa: CASSLAGGTTFDNEQFF

v_gene: TRBV7-9
d_gene: TRBD1
abundance: .
j_gene: TRBJ2-5
CDR3nt: TGTGCCAGCAGCAAAGCCGGGACAGGGATTGGGAACGAGTACTTC
CDR3aa: CASSKAGTGIGNEYF

v_gene: TRBV27
d_gene: .
abundance: .
j_gene: TRBJ2-7
CDR3nt: TGTGCCAGCAGTTTATCGGCTGGGTACGAGCAGTACTTC
CDR3aa: CASSLSAGYEQYF

v_gene: TRBV13
d_gene: .
abundance: .
j_gene: TRBJ1-1
CDR3nt: TGTGCCAGCAGCTTAGGCCGGGCAGACACTGAAGCTTTCTTT
CDR3aa: CASSLGRADTEAFF

v_gene: TRBV9
d_gene: TRBD2
abundance: .
j_gene: TRBJ2-1
CDR3nt: TGTGCCAGCAGCGCCACTAGCGGGACCTATAATGAGCAGTTCTTC
CDR3aa: CASSATSGTYNEQFF

v_gene: TRBV13
d_gene: .
abundance: .
j_gene: TRBJ1-4
CDR3nt: TGTGCCAGCAGTCCGGACGGGGGGGGACACGAAAAACTGTTTTTT
CDR3aa: CASSPDGGGHEKLFF

v_gene: TRBV19
d_gene: .
abundance: .
j_gene: TRBJ2-7
CDR3nt: TGTGCCAGTAGTATTTACGTGGGGGCTGTAAAACCCTACGAGCAGTACTTC
CDR3aa: CASSIYVGAVKPYEQYF

v_gene: TRBV27
d_gene: TRBD2
abundance: .
j_gene: TRBJ2-3
CDR3nt: TGTGCCAGCAGTATAGCGGGGGGGCTAGATACGCAGTATTTT
CDR3aa: CASSIAGGLDTQYF

v_gene: TRBV5-1
d_gene: .
abundance: .
j_gene: TRBJ1-3
CDR3nt: TGCGCCAGCAGCTTGCCGACAGCCTTATCTGGAAACACCATATATTTT
CDR3aa: CASSLPTALSGNTIYF

v_gene: TRBV7-8
d_gene: .
abundance: .
j_gene: TRBJ1-5
CDR3nt: TGTGCCAGCAGCTTAGAGGAAACAAGGGGCAATCAGCCCCAGCATTTT
CDR3aa: CASSLEETRGNQPQHF

v_gene: TRBV6-1
d_gene: .
abundance: .
j_gene: TRBJ2-5
CDR3nt: TGTGCCAGCAGTGAACTAGGGGTAGAGACCCAGTACTTC
CDR3aa: CASSELGVETQYF

v_gene: TRBV2
d_gene: .
abundance: .
j_gene: TRBJ1-6
CDR3nt: TGTGCCAGCAGTGAAGAACAGCCGACCCAGCCCCTCCACTTT
CDR3aa: CASSEEQPTQPLHF

v_gene: TRBV18
d_gene: TRBD2
abundance: .
j_gene: TRBJ2-3
CDR3nt: TGTGCCAGCTCTCGTACGGGACTAGCGGGGCGTCCGGATACGCAGTATTTT
CDR3aa: CASSRTGLAGRPDTQYF

v_gene: TRBV27
d_gene: TRBD2
abundance: .
j_gene: TRBJ2-1
CDR3nt: TGTGCCAGCTATCCGGGACTAGCGGGGTACAATGAGCAGTTCTTC
CDR3aa: CASYPGLAGYNEQFF

v_gene: TRBV14
d_gene: TRBD1
abundance: .
j_gene: TRBJ2-7
CDR3nt: TGTGCCAGCAGCCAAGTGACAGGGTGGGATCTCGAGCAGTACTTC
CDR3aa: CASSQVTGWDLEQYF

v_gene: TRBV9
d_gene: .
abundance: .
j_gene: TRBJ2-2
CDR3nt: TGTGCCAGCAGCCCCGCTCAGGTTTTATTGCACACCGGGGAGCTGTTTTTT
CDR3aa: CASSPAQVLLHTGELFF

v_gene: TRBV4-3
d_gene: .
abundance: .
j_gene: TRBJ2-7
CDR3nt: TGCGCCAGCAGCCAAGATCTAGGCTCCTACGAGCAGTACTTC
CDR3aa: CASSQDLGSYEQYF

v_gene: TRBV7-9
d_gene: .
abundance: .
j_gene: TRBJ2-3
CDR3nt: TGTGCCAGCAGTTCCTTGACAGATACGCAGTATTTT
CDR3aa: CASSSLTDTQYF

v_gene: TRBV5-4
d_gene: .
abundance: .
j_gene: TRBJ1-4
CDR3nt: TGTGCCAGCAGCTTGTACAGGGACAATGAAAAACTGTTTTTT
CDR3aa: CASSLYRDNEKLFF

v_gene: TRBV27
d_gene: .
abundance: .
j_gene: TRBJ1-5
CDR3nt: TGTGCCAGCAGTTCGGTTTACAAGGGTCCGAATCAGCCCCAGCATTTT
CDR3aa: CASSSVYKGPNQPQHF

v_gene: TRBV9
d_gene: .
abundance: .
j_gene: TRBJ2-1
CDR3nt: TGTGCCAGCAGCGTAACGGGAGAGGGCGATGAGCAGTTCTTC
CDR3aa: CASSVTGEGDEQFF

v_gene: TRBV29-1
d_gene: .
abundance: .
j_gene: TRBJ2-5
CDR3nt: TGCAGCGTTGGCGGTGAGGCAGGACAAGAGACCCAGTACTTC
CDR3aa: CSVGGEAGQETQYF

v_gene: TRBV19
d_gene: .
abundance: .
j_gene: TRBJ2-7
CDR3nt: TGTGCCAGTAGTCCTCGGCTAGTTGACGAGCAGTACTTC
CDR3aa: CASSPRLVDEQYF

v_gene: TRBV4-3
d_gene: .
abundance: once
j_gene: TRBJ2-1
CDR3nt: TGCGCCAGCAGCCAAGGACAGGAAGGTCTAAATGAGCAGTTCTTC
CDR3aa: CASSQGQEGLNEQFF

v_gene: TRBV4-1
d_gene: .
abundance: .
j_gene: TRBJ2-7
CDR3nt: TGCGCCAGCAGCCAAGAGTGGACTGCAGCCTACGAGCAGTACTTC
CDR3aa: CASSQEWTAAYEQYF

v_gene: TRBV28
d_gene: TRBD1
abundance: .
j_gene: TRBJ1-2
CDR3nt: TGTGCCAGCAGCAAAACAGGGGACTATGGCTACACCTTC
CDR3aa: CASSKTGDYGYTF

v_gene: TRBV19
d_gene: .
abundance: .
j_gene: TRBJ2-7
CDR3nt: TGTGCCAGTAGTCCGATCGGGTTGGCCTACGAGCAGTACTTC
CDR3aa: CASSPIGLAYEQYF

v_gene: TRBV6-1
d_gene: TRBD1
abundance: .
j_gene: TRBJ1-4
CDR3nt: TGTGCCAGCATTACCGGGACAGGGAGTGAAAAACTGTTTTTT
CDR3aa: CASITGTGSEKLFF

v_gene: TRBV2
d_gene: TRBD1
abundance: .
j_gene: TRBJ2-7
CDR3nt: TGTGCCAGCAGCTTGGGACAGGGATACGAGCAGTACTTC
CDR3aa: CASSLGQGYEQYF

v_gene: TRBV27
d_gene: .
abundance: once
j_gene: TRBJ1-2
CDR3nt: TGTGCCAGCAGTCACCGCGGGGGGTTCTATGGCTACACCTTC
CDR3aa: CASSHRGGFYGYTF

v_gene: TRBV7-6
d_gene: TRBD2
abundance: .
j_gene: TRBJ2-3
CDR3nt: TGTGCCAGCAGCTTAGTACTAGCGGGGGGTCTTCCCGATACGCAGTATTTT
CDR3aa: CASSLVLAGGLPDTQYF

v_gene: TRBV27
d_gene: .
abundance: .
j_gene: TRBJ2-5
CDR3nt: TGTGCCAGCCCCAAGCGGTACCAAGAGACCCAGTACTTC
CDR3aa: CASPKRYQETQYF

v_gene: TRBV9
d_gene: .
abundance: .
j_gene: TRBJ2-4
CDR3nt: TGTGCCAGCAGCGGGTTAACAGGGAACAACATTCAGTACTTC
CDR3aa: CASSGLTGNNIQYF

v_gene: TRBV7-8
d_gene: .
abundance: .
j_gene: TRBJ2-3
CDR3nt: TGTGCCAGCAGCTTAGCCTTTAATCCCGGGCCTAAGGTAGATACGCAGTATTTT
CDR3aa: CASSLAFNPGPKVDTQYF

v_gene: TRBV28
d_gene: .
abundance: .
j_gene: TRBJ1-6
CDR3nt: TGTGCCATCCGGACAGAGTCGGATTCACCCCTCCACTTT
CDR3aa: CAIRTESDSPLHF

v_gene: TRBV7-8
d_gene: .
abundance: .
j_gene: TRBJ2-7
CDR3nt: TGTGCCAGCAGCTTAGGGGGCCAGAACGAGCAGTACTTC
CDR3aa: CASSLGGQNEQYF

v_gene: TRBV6-5
d_gene: .
abundance: .
j_gene: TRBJ2-5
CDR3nt: TGTGCCAGCAGTTACTCGCGGGAAGGGAAACAGACCCAGTACTTC
CDR3aa: CASSYSREGKQTQYF